This TCR beta chain was captured by sequencing in a study of blood T cell repertoires in COVID-19. Study as a whole: Some COVID-19 samples were acute and others convalescent; all came from the United States, Italy and Spain. From T cells, B-cell-depleted T cells, or PBMCs came the material, which was cDNA or gDNA.

TCRdb keeps only in-frame clones here, not all; method: immunoSEQ multiplex PCR. The profile shows approximately 290,000 clones, 90% of them singletons. CDR1 and CDR2 from the germline V gene are KGHSH and LQKENI. This CDR3 has 14 amino acids. Trimming pared 0 bases from V and 11 bases from J, leaving 16 bases between. Individuals aged roughly 18 to 90 years were recruited from 24 US areas. The receptor's source is a woman aged 18-29 years with acute COVID-19. The chain recombines TRBV18 with TRBJ1-2; D is perhaps TRBD1 (5 bases). What was sequenced was PBMCs or T cells enriched from blood (not recorded which). The CDR3 nucleotides read TGTGCCAGCTCACCACCGGCAACTTCCGGGGGGTACACCTTC. It encodes CASSPPATSGGYTF.